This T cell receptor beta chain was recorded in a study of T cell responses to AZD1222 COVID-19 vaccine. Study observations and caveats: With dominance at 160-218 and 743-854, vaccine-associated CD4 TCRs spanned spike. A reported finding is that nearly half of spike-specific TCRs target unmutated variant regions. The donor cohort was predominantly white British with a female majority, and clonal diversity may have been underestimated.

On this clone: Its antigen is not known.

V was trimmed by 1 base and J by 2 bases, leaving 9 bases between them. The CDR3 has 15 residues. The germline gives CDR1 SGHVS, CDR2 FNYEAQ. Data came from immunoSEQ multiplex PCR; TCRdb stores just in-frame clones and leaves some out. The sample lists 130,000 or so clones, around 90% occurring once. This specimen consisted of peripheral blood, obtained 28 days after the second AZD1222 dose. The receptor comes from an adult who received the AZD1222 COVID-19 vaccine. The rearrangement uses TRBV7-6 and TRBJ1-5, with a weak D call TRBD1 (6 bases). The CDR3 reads CASSLEQGGNQPQHF. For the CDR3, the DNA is TGTGCCAGCAGCTTAGAACAGGGCGGCAATCAGCCCCAGCATTTT.